The 25 T cell receptor beta chains below were found in one sample sequenced in a study of human T cells and chemical hapten exposure. The time point here: patch test 1, 2 weeks after DPC sensitization. Treatment: therapeutic diphenylcyclopropenone sensitization with weekly scalp DPC. In TCRdb, the RACE reads were re-called with MiXCR into one record per CDR3 protein. The sample holds some 180,000 distinct CDR3 sequences, about 22% seen once. Material: whole blood, obtained in connection with sensitization to the hapten diphenylcyclopropenone (DPC). These TCRs come from a woman aged 50 to 60 with alopecia areata. Some clones in this sample may be carry-over from other donors' samples.

This clonotype was observed a handful of times. This chain uses TRBV12-3 or TRBV12-4 with TRBJ2-1; D unresolved. There are 12 residues in the CDR3. The V gene lost 1 base and the J gene lost 5 bases, with 3 bases spanning the gap. The CDR3, as DNA: TGTGCCAGCAGTTTAGAAGACAATGAGCAGTTCTTC. Amino acid sequence: CASSLEDNEQFF.

The J gene is TRBJ2-1, the V gene TRBV7-2; 8 bases map to TRBD2. This CDR3 is 16 amino acids long. The V segment lost 3 bases and the J segment 4 bases; nucleotides outside the gene matches: 8. Germline V lookup: CDR1 SGHTA, CDR2 FQGNSA. The CDR3 region has the DNA TGTGCCAGCAGCTTGTTAGCGGGGCCCGGGTACAATGAGCAGTTCTTC. Its protein product is CASSLLAGPGYNEQFF.

This clonotype was seen ten or more times. The chain has TRBV2 and TRBJ1-1, with D uncertain. V was shortened by 0 bases and J by 1 base, with 9 bases between the two germline ends. From germline, CDR1 is SNHLY and CDR2 FYNNEI. CDR3 length: 15 residues. This CDR3 is CASSEASRPNTEAFF. CDR3 in DNA: TGTGCCAGCAGTGAAGCATCACGGCCGAACACTGAAGCTTTCTTT.

This clonotype was seen a handful of times. V gene TRBV7-2 combines with J gene TRBJ2-3; no reliable D call. The CDR3 covers 14 residues. The germline V gene encodes CDR1 SGHTA and CDR2 FQGNSA. The ends were cut back, 1 base at V and 3 bases at J, with 8 bases in the middle. This CDR3 reads CASSLGSRTDTQYF. The CDR3 coding sequence is TGTGCCAGCAGCTTAGGGTCTAGAACAGATACGCAGTATTTT.

There are a few counts of this clonotype. V gene TRBV29-1 combines with J gene TRBJ2-2; a possible D gene is TRBD2 (6 bases). Germline CDR1 is SQVTM and CDR2 is ANQGSEA. The CDR3 is 13 residues long. DNA of the CDR3: TGCGGGTTTGGGAGGACGGCGGAAGGGGAGCTGTTTTTT. This translates into CGFGRTAEGELFF.

This clonotype was seen a handful of times. This rearrangement joins TRBV9 to TRBJ2-1, with D possibly TRBD2 on 5 matching bases. Germline assignment: CDR1 SGDLS and CDR2 YYNGEE. The CDR3 consists of 15 residues. The V and J ends lost 4 bases and 3 bases respectively, with 14 bases between them. The CDR3 nucleotides read TGTGCCAGCAGCCCCGGGGAGCGGAACTACAATGAGCAGTTCTTC. This translates into CASSPGERNYNEQFF.

There are a few counts of this clonotype. The gene calls are TRBV9 and TRBJ2-7; 8 bases are a match to TRBD2. CDR3 size: 16 residues. Trimming at V came to 4 bases and at J to 4 bases, leaving 13 bases not matched to a gene. Germline loops: CDR1 SGDLS, CDR2 YYNGEE. CDR3 sequence: CASSPNSGTSRYEQYF. The CDR3 region has the DNA TGTGCCAGCAGCCCAAACTCCGGGACTAGTCGGTACGAGCAGTACTTC.

This chain connects TRBV7-8 to TRBJ2-1; possibly TRBD2 for D (5 bases). This CDR3 has 18 residues. V lost 4 bases to trimming and J lost 0 bases, with 19 bases between them. Germline values: CDR1 SGHVS, CDR2 FQNEAQ. This chain's CDR3 is CASSSYFGRASSYNEQFF. CDR3 nucleotide sequence: TGTGCCAGCAGCTCTTACTTCGGGCGGGCGAGCTCCTACAATGAGCAGTTCTTC.

This clonotype has a handful of counts. The gene calls are TRBV7-9 and TRBJ2-6; D possibly corresponds to TRBD1 (5 bases). This CDR3 has 17 residues. V lost 4 bases, J lost 5 bases, and 18 bases lay in between. CDR1 and CDR2 from the germline V gene are SEHNR and FQNEAQ (reference sequence). CDR3 nucleotide sequence: TGTGCCAGCAGCTCGAGTCCAGGGTTCCGACGGGCCAACGTCCTGACTTTC. Protein product: CASSSSPGFRRANVLTF.

This clonotype came up a few times. V usage is TRBV10-3 and J usage is TRBJ1-4; D remains ambiguous. CDR3 length equals 13 residues. V shed 4 bases and J shed 6 bases, with 9 bases lying between them. Germline V gene sequence: CDR1 ENHRY, CDR2 SYGVKD. CDR3 amino acids: CAISAYSDEKLFF. The CDR3 DNA sequence: TGTGCCATCAGTGCGTATAGCGATGAAAAACTGTTTTTT.

This clonotype was seen once. The J gene is TRBJ1-1, the V gene TRBV5-1; TRBD1 agrees at 8 bases. With 7 bases clipped from V and 0 bases from J, the junction kept 5 bases outside the gene matches. Looked up from germline, CDR1 is SGHRS and CDR2 is YFSETQ. The CDR3 is made up of 14 amino acids. CDR3 region: CASGKTGVNTEAFF. The CDR3, as DNA: TGCGCCAGCGGGAAGACAGGGGTGAACACTGAAGCTTTCTTT.

The chain has TRBV6-5 and TRBJ1-2; possible D gene TRBD1, 5 bases. Germline loops: CDR1 MNHEY, CDR2 SVGAGI. CDR3 size: 16 residues. The germline V and J ends were trimmed by 0 bases and 6 bases, with 17 bases remaining between them. The CDR3 sequence: CASSYSLGEKGNGYTF. The CDR3, as DNA: TGTGCCAGCAGTTACTCACTCGGGGAAAAGGGGAATGGCTACACCTTC.

Ten or more counts support this clonotype. V usage is TRBV7-9 and J usage is TRBJ1-1, with a possible D match to TRBD1 (5 bases). This CDR3 is built from 14 residues. CDR1 and CDR2 (germline): SEHNR, FQNEAQ (reference sequence). V was cut by 3 bases and J by 5 bases, with 13 bases left in between. The CDR3 nucleotides are TGTGCCAGCAGCTTCCGCAGGGCTGGGACTGAAGCTTTCTTT. Its protein is CASSFRRAGTEAFF.

This clonotype has only a few counts. For the CDR3, the DNA is TGCAGTACCCAATCGGGCTATAGCAATCAGCCCCAGCATTTT. This gives the protein CSTQSGYSNQPQHF. The chain uses TRBV20-1 and TRBJ1-5; D unclear. V shed 8 bases and J shed 0 bases, with 14 bases lying between them. CDR3 size: 14 residues. Germline CDR1 and CDR2: DFQATT and SNEGSKA (reference sequence).

This clonotype was seen ten or more times. V gene TRBV18 combines with J gene TRBJ2-3, with D possibly matching TRBD2 (6 bases). Germline CDR1 KGHSH, CDR2 LQKENI. Trimming took off 0 bases at V and 3 bases at J, with 10 bases between the two ends. This CDR3 has 15 amino acids. CDR3 in DNA: TGTGCCAGCTCACCACCGAGCGGGTCTACAGATACGCAGTATTTT. Protein sequence: CASSPPSGSTDTQYF. Supplemented by reference TRBV18 and TRBJ2-3, the full variable domain reads NAGVMQNPRHLVRRRGQEARLRCSPMKGHSHVYWYRQLPEEGLKFMVYLQKENIIDESGMPKERFSAEFPKEGPSILRIQQVVRGDSAAYFCASSPPSGSTDTQYFGPGTRLTVL.

This clonotype was counted a few times. The CDR3 loop reads CSASGRGQSVDTQYF. The CDR3 region has the DNA TGCAGTGCTAGCGGGAGGGGGCAATCTGTCGATACGCAGTATTTT. The V gene is TRBV20-1, the J gene TRBJ2-3, with a possible D match to TRBD2 (8 bases). This CDR3 is built from 15 residues. Germline V lookup: CDR1 DFQATT, CDR2 SNEGSKA (reference sequence). The ends were cut back, 3 bases at V and 6 bases at J, with 19 bases in the middle.

This clonotype occurred a few times. V and J are TRBV29-1 and TRBJ1-1; D not resolved. This CDR3 is 16 amino acids long. Germline V lookup: CDR1 SQVTM, CDR2 ANQGSEA. Trimming left V 1 base short and J 3 bases short, with 18 bases between. CDR3: CSVEGGRMNIDTEAFF. In DNA, the CDR3 is TGCAGCGTTGAAGGTGGGCGAATGAATATCGACACTGAAGCTTTCTTT.

The rearrangement uses TRBV6-1 and TRBJ2-1; D is possibly TRBD1 (6 bases). Trimming left V 7 bases short and J 0 bases short, with 10 bases between. The CDR3 sequence is 14 residues long. Per germline, CDR1 MNHNS and CDR2 SASEGT. The CDR3 DNA is TGTGCCAGCAATTTGGACAGCTCCTACAATGAGCAGTTCTTC. Residues: CASNLDSSYNEQFF.

The V and J genes are TRBV20-1 and TRBJ2-5; tentatively, D is TRBD2 (6 bases). Trimming left V 7 bases short and J 5 bases short, with 11 bases between. The CDR3 extends over 11 amino acids. CDR1 and CDR2 (germline): DFQATT, SNEGSKA (reference sequence). CDR3 DNA sequence: TGCAGTGAGACTAGAGCGGAGACCCAGTACTTC. Translating it yields CSETRAETQYF.

The V and J genes are TRBV7-9 and TRBJ2-3; D perhaps matches TRBD1 (6 bases). Germline V gene lookup returns CDR1 SEHNR and CDR2 FQNEAQ (reference sequence). This CDR3 is built from 18 residues. Deletions cut 2 bases from V and 2 bases from J, with 20 bases between. The chain's CDR3 is CASSLPLTGPLTTDTQYF. As DNA, the CDR3 is TGTGCCAGCAGCTTACCCCTGACAGGCCCCTTAACCACAGATACGCAGTATTTT.

The chain has TRBV15 and TRBJ2-3; TRBD2 matches at 10 bases. CDR1 LNHNV and CDR2 YYDKDF come from the germline V gene (reference sequence). The CDR3 contains 18 residues. The V and J ends lost 4 bases and 4 bases, in that order; junction bases with no gene match: 14. The CDR3 here is CATSTRGSSGGIPDTQYF. Written as DNA, the CDR3 is TGTGCCACCAGCACCCGGGGATCTAGCGGGGGAATACCAGATACGCAGTATTTT.

The rearrangement joins TRBV12-3 or TRBV12-4 to TRBJ2-1; 12 bases are a match to TRBD2. This CDR3 is 15 amino acids long. V lost 4 bases to trimming and J lost 6 bases; unmatched junction nucleotides: 4. CDR3 bases: TGTGCCAGCAGTTACACTAGCGGGAGGTCCAATGAGCAGTTCTTC. Translated: CASSYTSGRSNEQFF.

The chain recombines TRBV29-1 with TRBJ1-2; D gene ambiguous. CDR1 and CDR2 from the germline V gene are SQVTM and ANQGSEA. CDR3 size: 14 residues. V was trimmed by 3 bases and J by 2 bases, leaving 13 bases between them. The CDR3 region has the DNA TGCAGCGTTGATCGGTCAGGAGCCAACTATGGCTACACCTTC. Translating gives CSVDRSGANYGYTF.

In this sample, this clonotype turned up once. The chain couples TRBV20-1 to TRBJ2-1; maybe TRBD1 (6 bases). Germline V gene data show CDR1 as DFQATT and CDR2 as SNEGSKA (reference sequence). Trimming removed 6 bases at V and 7 bases at J, with 16 bases between. The CDR3 runs 13 residues. CDR3 protein: CSARRQALNEQFF. DNA of the CDR3: TGCAGTGCCCGCAGACAGGCACTAAATGAGCAGTTCTTC.

The chain uses TRBV5-1 and TRBJ2-5; D uncertain. Germline lookup yields CDR1 SGHRS and CDR2 YFSETQ. The CDR3 spans 14 residues. Between the trimmed V and J ends, which lost 5 bases and 4 bases, there was a span of 15 bases. In DNA form, the CDR3 reads TGCGCCAGCAGTTCAGACCAGCCGGGAGAGACCCAGTACTTC. Amino acids: CASSSDQPGETQYF.